This is a list of T cell receptor beta chains from one sample in a study of long-term antiretroviral therapy in people with HIV. Clones were sequenced by immunoSEQ multiplex PCR, and TCRdb holds only the in-frame ones, with some missing. There are 20,000 to 25,000 clones in the sample; around 80% occur only once, and approximately 9.3% lies in the top ten. Sequences were derived from unsorted PBMCs, sampled 1.2 years after starting antiretroviral therapy. The receptors here all came from a woman aged 40 to 49 with HIV. Each CDR3 is given with its conserved first and last residue. The D gene is left open where the match is weak. The listing skips clone size in some rows; elsewhere it reads once, few, many or a size class.

d_gene: .; abundance: .; j_gene: TRBJ2-1; v_gene: TRBV5-4; CDR3nt: TGTGCCAGCACCGGAAACCAGGGCTCCTACAATGAGCAGTTCTTC; CDR3aa: CASTGNQGSYNEQFF
d_gene: .; abundance: .; j_gene: TRBJ2-3; v_gene: TRBV13; CDR3nt: TGTGCCAGCAGACCGGAGGGGATCACAGATACGCAGTATTTT; CDR3aa: CASRPEGITDTQYF
d_gene: TRBD1; abundance: once; j_gene: TRBJ2-5; v_gene: TRBV18; CDR3nt: TGTGCCAGCTCACCCATACAGGGGTCTGCGGAGACCCAGTACTTC; CDR3aa: CASSPIQGSAETQYF
d_gene: TRBD1; abundance: once; j_gene: TRBJ2-5; v_gene: TRBV28; CDR3nt: TGTGCCAGCAGGCGAGACAGGGGAGCGAGGTGGACCCAGTACTTC; CDR3aa: CASRRDRGARWTQYF
d_gene: TRBD2; abundance: .; j_gene: TRBJ2-5; v_gene: TRBV28; CDR3nt: TGTGCCAGCAGTTTATCCCTGGGGGGGCAAGAGACCCAGTACTTC; CDR3aa: CASSLSLGGQETQYF
d_gene: TRBD2; abundance: .; j_gene: TRBJ2-7; v_gene: TRBV5-4; CDR3nt: TGTGCCAGCAGCGCAGGACTAGCGGGGGCCTACGAGCAGTACTTC; CDR3aa: CASSAGLAGAYEQYF
d_gene: .; abundance: .; j_gene: TRBJ2-7; v_gene: TRBV4-3; CDR3nt: TGCGCCAGCAGCCAAGATGGGGGAGTGGGTGAGCAGTACTTC; CDR3aa: CASSQDGGVGEQYF
d_gene: .; abundance: .; j_gene: TRBJ1-1; v_gene: TRBV28; CDR3nt: TGTGCCAGCAGTCTCCCTTGGAGTTACACTGAAGCTTTCTTT; CDR3aa: CASSLPWSYTEAFF
d_gene: .; abundance: .; j_gene: TRBJ1-1; v_gene: TRBV13; CDR3nt: TGTGCCAGCAACGGAGGGCAGCAACTTGAAGCTTTCTTT; CDR3aa: CASNGGQQLEAFF
d_gene: .; abundance: .; j_gene: TRBJ2-3; v_gene: TRBV5-1; CDR3nt: TGCGCCAGCAGCTCCGGGACAAGCACAGATACGCAGTATTTT; CDR3aa: CASSSGTSTDTQYF
d_gene: .; abundance: .; j_gene: TRBJ2-1; v_gene: TRBV11-2; CDR3nt: TGTGCCAGCAGCTTTCCCGGCTCCTACAATGAGCAGTTCTTC; CDR3aa: CASSFPGSYNEQFF
d_gene: TRBD2; abundance: .; j_gene: TRBJ2-7; v_gene: TRBV6-1; CDR3nt: TGTGCCAGCAGTGAAGCTAGCGGGAGGTACGAGCAGTACTTC; CDR3aa: CASSEASGRYEQYF
d_gene: TRBD2; abundance: .; j_gene: TRBJ2-2; v_gene: TRBV11-2; CDR3nt: TGTGCCAGCAGCATCCTAGCGGGATTAACGAACACCGGGGAGCTGTTTTTT; CDR3aa: CASSILAGLTNTGELFF
d_gene: .; abundance: .; j_gene: TRBJ2-3; v_gene: TRBV6-4; CDR3nt: TGTGCCAGCAGCCTCCCGGGAAGCACAGATACGCAGTATTTT; CDR3aa: CASSLPGSTDTQYF
d_gene: .; abundance: .; j_gene: TRBJ2-5; v_gene: TRBV7-2; CDR3nt: TGTGCCAGCAGCTTACAGAGAGAGACCCAGTACTTC; CDR3aa: CASSLQRETQYF
d_gene: TRBD1; abundance: .; j_gene: TRBJ2-7; v_gene: TRBV27; CDR3nt: TGTGCCAGCTCTAGACAGGGGGGGTCCTACGAGCAGTACTTC; CDR3aa: CASSRQGGSYEQYF
d_gene: TRBD1; abundance: once; j_gene: TRBJ1-1; v_gene: TRBV27; CDR3nt: TGTGCCAGCAGTTTATACTTAAGGCAGGGGGCTTCTGAAGCTTTCTTT; CDR3aa: CASSLYLRQGASEAFF